This TCR beta chain comes out of a study of Ad26.COV2.S vaccination and SARS-CoV-2 variants. Clones were read by immunoSEQ multiplex PCR, and TCRdb kept only the in-frame ones, dropping some. The sample records around 300,000 clones, 88% being singletons. CDR1 is SGHTA, CDR2 FQGNSA, per germline. This CDR3 is 16 amino acids long. V was clipped by 7 bases and J by 0 bases; unmatched bases: 6. As for treatment: about 20 received Ad26.COV2.S at low or high dose, single or two shots; about five received placebo; per-sample allocation not given. Collection of the samples took place on day 63 after the first injection of vaccine or placebo.

The sequence derives from a person between 18 and 60 years old who received the Ad26.COV2.S COVID-19 vaccine or a placebo. The rearrangement joins TRBV7-2 to TRBJ1-6, with 7 bases that match TRBD1. The starting material was peripheral blood, obtained in a trial of Ad26.COV2.S vaccine versus placebo. The CDR3 reads CASTGTESSYNSPLHF. The DNA of the CDR3 is TGTGCCAGCACCGGGACAGAGAGCTCCTATAATTCACCCCTCCACTTT.